The clone carrying this T cell receptor (beta chain) was seen many times. TCRdb itself ran the RACE reads through MiXCR, one entry per CDR3 protein. The table has more than 80,000 distinct CDR3 sequences, about 6.8% seen once. This sample was included in a study of human T cells and chemical hapten exposure. Regarding time point: patch test 1, 2 weeks after DPC sensitization. Treatment noted: therapeutic diphenylcyclopropenone sensitization with weekly scalp DPC. Total RNA was extracted from unfractionated whole blood. This CDR3 has 18 residues. The rearrangement links TRBV21-1 to TRBJ1-5; no check of the table's D call, TRBD1, against the DNA was made. TRBV21-1 is shown as a pseudogene. Sequenced material: whole blood, taken in connection with sensitization to the hapten diphenylcyclopropenone (DPC). This receptor was taken from a woman in her twenties or thirties with alopecia areata. Some clones in this sample may be carry-over from other donors' samples. The CDR3 spells CASSNCGTGGRGNQPQHF. The CDR3 DNA is TGTGCCAGCAGCAATTGTGGCACAGGGGGGAGGGGCAATCAGCCCCAGCATTTT.